This is a list of T cell receptor beta chains from one sample in a study of cytomegalovirus exposure and HLA in healthy donors. Profiling relied on immunoSEQ multiplex PCR, and the TCRdb table lists in-frame clones only, not all of them. Of approximately 170,000 clones listed, around 78% were seen once; the top ten hold 7%. The sample consisted of PBMCs. Source of these receptors: a middle-aged woman in good health and CMV-seropositive. Each CDR3 is given with its conserved first and last residue.

cdr3_aa	v_call	j_call
CSSSLRDNEQFF	TRBV7-9	TRBJ2-1
CASSNTGTTYEQYF	TRBV5-1	TRBJ2-7
CASSPLSGQGREKLFF	TRBV18	TRBJ1-4
CATSRELGLNQPQHF	TRBV15	TRBJ1-5
CASSLSGGTGIGYTF	TRBV28	TRBJ1-2
CASSQRTGTGELFF	TRBV5-1	TRBJ2-2
CASSVEPVPGNTGNTIYF	TRBV9	TRBJ1-3
CSVLLGDSNQPQHF	TRBV29-1	TRBJ1-5
CSVEGGYNEKLFF	TRBV29-1	TRBJ1-4
CSAGLAGVETQYF	TRBV29-1	TRBJ2-5
CASSLWVGDILSTDTQYF	TRBV5-8	TRBJ2-3
CASSSPPQGEGEKLFF	TRBV7-9	TRBJ1-4
CASSSGTGGYNEQFF	TRBV5-4	TRBJ2-1
CASRRPQGISYEQYF	TRBV6-5	TRBJ2-7
CASSNLQGFEAFF	TRBV27	TRBJ1-1
CASSLGPRAVTDTQYF	TRBV5-6	TRBJ2-3
CAISEPNSNTGELFF	TRBV10-3	TRBJ2-2
CASRSTRQGRDTQYF	TRBV27	TRBJ2-3
CASRSGGYYNEQFF	TRBV27	TRBJ2-1
CASSILASGLTEAFF	TRBV19	TRBJ1-1
CASSFRTSGGYNEQFF	TRBV5-8	TRBJ2-1
CASSFFPGGLFF	TRBV27	TRBJ2-2
CASSLWSGEQFF	TRBV13	TRBJ2-1
CASSIKGLRGGATDTQYF	TRBV19	TRBJ2-3
CASSFEARQPQHF	TRBV7-2	TRBJ1-5
CASSYATGGYGYTF	TRBV7-2	TRBJ1-2
CASRQTGLNTEAFF	TRBV5-1	TRBJ1-1
CASSSIPGNEAFF	TRBV6-1	TRBJ1-1
CASSKRNEQFF	TRBV5-1	TRBJ2-1
CASSLEGDTEAFF	TRBV7-9	TRBJ1-1
CAISVGAGYTF	TRBV10-3	TRBJ1-2
CASSGRRGLAKNIQYF	TRBV2	TRBJ2-4
CASSPPTRLAGAQETQYF	TRBV7-8	TRBJ2-5
CASSFGRRGTEAFF	TRBV7-8	TRBJ1-1
CASSEGQGWTEAFF	TRBV18	TRBJ1-1
CASSNGLAGSETQYF	TRBV5-1	TRBJ2-5
CAWSEVLAGGQFF	TRBV30	TRBJ2-1
CASSRGALFGYTF	TRBV27	TRBJ1-2
CSATGDTEAFF	TRBV20-1	TRBJ1-1
CASSRGQGKNTEAFF	TRBV6-6	TRBJ1-1
CASSYWNSPLHF	TRBV27	TRBJ1-6
CASSRTATGELFF	TRBV11-1	TRBJ2-2
CAGSQNSGGRTDTQYF	TRBV4-1	TRBJ2-3
CASSQDRGMSGANVLTF	TRBV14	TRBJ2-6
CASSLDDLLRGLETQYF	TRBV7-9	TRBJ2-5
CAWTERLRDTEAFF	TRBV30	TRBJ1-1
CAWSEQGGRQPQHF	TRBV30	TRBJ1-5
CASSPLTGSRTEAFF	TRBV18	TRBJ1-1